This entry is about one TCR beta chain. Its antigen remains unidentified. The sample is drawn from a study of shared clonotypes between healthy human individuals. Germline CDR1 SGHRS, CDR2 YFSETQ. The CDR3 consists of 15 residues. V lost 1 base, J lost 8 bases, and 16 bases lay in between. Study-wide points: Around 4.7% of naive CD4 clonotypes were shared across a handful of donors.

Produced via immunoSEQ multiplex PCR; TCRdb's table is partial and in-frame only. The sample includes 1,500,000 or so clones, roughly 96% of them seen just once. The chain is built from TRBV5-1 and TRBJ2-1, with TRBD1 as a possible D gene (5 bases). This clonotype was sampled from a man under 40 in good health. Sequenced sample: naive CD4+ T cells sorted from blood. The subset here: CD45RA+ positively selected. This CDR3 reads CASSLLAGNLYEQFF. CDR3 nucleotide sequence: TGCGCCAGCAGCTTGTTGGCAGGGAATCTCTATGAGCAGTTCTTC.